The TCR beta chain described here comes from a study of radiation and T cells in renal cell carcinoma. The study, taken as a whole, reports: In blood, top tumor clones expanded by 2 weeks, shrinking by 4.

Time point denoted: blood 2 weeks post-SBRT. The sample's treatment: 15 Gy SBRT to primary tumor, nephrectomy 4 weeks later. V was cut by 4 bases and J by 5 bases, with 15 bases left in between. CDR1 MNHNS and CDR2 SASEGT come from the germline V gene. CDR3 length: 15 residues. Profiling relied on immunoSEQ multiplex PCR, and the TCRdb table lists in-frame clones only, not all of them. The sample consists of 100,000 to 150,000 clones, around 85% of them appearing once. Notes on this clone: Antigen specificity is unknown.

Sequenced material: blood, taken from a patient whose treatment included radiotherapy and nephrectomy. The clonotype comes from a man aged 50-59 years with renal cell carcinoma. The chain joins TRBV6-1 to TRBJ1-5, with a possible D match to TRBD1 (6 bases). The CDR3 DNA reads TGTGCCAGCAGTGTACAGGGAAGGGTGGATCAGCCCCAGCATTTT. Its protein is CASSVQGRVDQPQHF.